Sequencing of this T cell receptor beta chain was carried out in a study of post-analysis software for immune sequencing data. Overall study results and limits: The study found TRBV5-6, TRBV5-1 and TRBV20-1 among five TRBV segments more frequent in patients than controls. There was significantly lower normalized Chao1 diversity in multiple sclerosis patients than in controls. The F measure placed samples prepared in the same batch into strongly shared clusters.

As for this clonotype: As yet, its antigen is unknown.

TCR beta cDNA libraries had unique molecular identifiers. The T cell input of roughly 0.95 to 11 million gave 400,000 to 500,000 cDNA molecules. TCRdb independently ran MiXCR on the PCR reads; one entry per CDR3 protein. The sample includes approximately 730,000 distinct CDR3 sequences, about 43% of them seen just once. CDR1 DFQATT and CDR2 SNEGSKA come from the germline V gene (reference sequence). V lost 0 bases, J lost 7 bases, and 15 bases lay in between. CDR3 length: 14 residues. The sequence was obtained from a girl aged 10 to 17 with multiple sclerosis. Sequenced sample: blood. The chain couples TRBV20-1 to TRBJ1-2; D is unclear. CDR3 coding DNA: TGCAGTGCTAGAGATGAGAGGATCCACTTTGGCTACACCTTC. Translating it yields CSARDERIHFGYTF.